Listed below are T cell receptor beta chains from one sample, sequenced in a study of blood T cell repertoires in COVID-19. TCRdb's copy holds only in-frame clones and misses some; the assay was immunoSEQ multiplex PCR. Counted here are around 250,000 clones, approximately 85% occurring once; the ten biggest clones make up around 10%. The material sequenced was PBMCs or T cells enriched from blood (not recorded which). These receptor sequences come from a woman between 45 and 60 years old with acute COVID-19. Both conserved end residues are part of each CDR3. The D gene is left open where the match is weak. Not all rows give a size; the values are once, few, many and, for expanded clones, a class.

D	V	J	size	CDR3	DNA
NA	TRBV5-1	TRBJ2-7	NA	CASSSLYEQYF	TGCGCCAGCAGCTCCCTCTACGAGCAGTACTTC
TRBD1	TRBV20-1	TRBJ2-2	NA	CSASRGPNTGELFF	TGCAGTGCTAGTAGGGGGCCGAACACCGGGGAGCTGTTTTTT
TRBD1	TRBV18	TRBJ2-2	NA	CASSQQGQRNTGELFF	TGTGCCAGCTCACAACAGGGGCAAAGGAACACCGGGGAGCTGTTTTTT
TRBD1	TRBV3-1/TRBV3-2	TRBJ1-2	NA	CASSQPDRVGGYTF	TGTGCCAGCAGCCAGCCGGACAGGGTAGGCGGCTACACCTTC
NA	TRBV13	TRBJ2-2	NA	CASRGQTPTTGELFF	TGTGCCAGCAGAGGACAGACACCGACCACCGGGGAGCTGTTTTTT
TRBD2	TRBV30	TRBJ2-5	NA	CAWETGGETQYF	TGTGCCTGGGAAACGGGGGGAGAGACCCAGTACTTC
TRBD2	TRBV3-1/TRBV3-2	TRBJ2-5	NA	CATETSGGGETQYF	TGTGCCACCGAGACTAGCGGGGGAGGTGAGACCCAGTACTTC
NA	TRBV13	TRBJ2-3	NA	CASSPPRGTQYF	TGTGCCAGCAGCCCGCCTCGGGGTACGCAGTATTTT
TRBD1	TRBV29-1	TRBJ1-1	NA	CSVGGLPGGRTEAFF	TGCAGCGTTGGGGGTCTCCCAGGGGGGAGGACTGAAGCTTTCTTT
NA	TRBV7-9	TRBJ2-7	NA	CASSLSVGAEQYF	TGTGCCAGCAGCCTCTCCGTGGGGGCCGAGCAGTACTTC
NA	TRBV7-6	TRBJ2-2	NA	CASSPGTRGTGELFF	TGTGCCAGCAGCCCCGGGACACGTGGTACCGGGGAGCTGTTTTTT
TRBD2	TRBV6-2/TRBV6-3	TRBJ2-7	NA	CASIPGEAGDYEQYF	TGTGCCAGCATCCCCGGGGAAGCGGGGGACTACGAGCAGTACTTC
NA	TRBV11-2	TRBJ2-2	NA	CASSFNAVNTGELFF	TGTGCCAGCAGCTTCAACGCAGTGAACACCGGGGAGCTGTTTTTT
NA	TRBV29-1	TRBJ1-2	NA	CSVEDREGNYGYTF	TGCAGCGTTGAAGATCGGGAAGGAAACTATGGCTACACCTTC
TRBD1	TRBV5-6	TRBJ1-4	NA	CASSLVGQGGEKLFF	TGTGCCAGCAGCTTGGTGGGACAGGGAGGCGAAAAACTGTTTTTT
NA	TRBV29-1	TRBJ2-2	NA	CSVAPRNTGELFF	TGCAGCGTTGCCCCCCGGAACACCGGGGAGCTGTTTTTT
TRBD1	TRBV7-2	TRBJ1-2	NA	CASSLPGGVYAGYTF	TGTGCCAGCAGCTTACCAGGGGGCGTGTATGCCGGCTACACCTTC
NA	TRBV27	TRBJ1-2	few	CASSPLGGAGDGYTF	TGTGCCAGCAGTCCCCTGGGGGGCGCGGGAGATGGCTACACCTTC
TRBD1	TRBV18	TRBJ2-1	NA	CASSPGTGFGNEQFF	TGTGCCAGCTCACCAGGGACAGGTTTTGGGAATGAGCAGTTCTTC
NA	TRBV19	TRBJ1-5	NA	CASSMESGNNQPQHF	TGTGCCAGTAGTATGGAGTCAGGGAACAATCAGCCCCAGCATTTT
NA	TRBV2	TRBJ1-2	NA	CASSEERGTYGYTF	TGTGCCAGCAGTGAAGAACGGGGAACCTATGGCTACACCTTC
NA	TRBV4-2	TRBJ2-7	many	CASSHKDSNYEQYF	TGTGCCAGCAGCCACAAGGACAGCAACTACGAGCAGTACTTC
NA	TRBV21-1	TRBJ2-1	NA	CASSKFLGALSNEQFF	TGTGCCAGCAGCAAATTCCTAGGGGCCTTGTCAAATGAGCAGTTCTTC
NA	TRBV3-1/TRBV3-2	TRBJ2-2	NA	CASSQDQAIGELFF	TGTGCCAGCAGCCAAGATCAAGCGATCGGGGAGCTGTTTTTT
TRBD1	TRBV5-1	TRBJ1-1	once	CASSPASGQGLAFF	TGCGCCAGCAGCCCGGCGTCGGGACAGGGTTTAGCTTTCTTT
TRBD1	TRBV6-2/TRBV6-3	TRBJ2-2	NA	CASSYRGGLNTGELFF	TGTGCCAGCAGTTACAGAGGGGGCCTCAACACCGGGGAGCTGTTTTTT
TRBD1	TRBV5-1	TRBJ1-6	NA	CASSQGGQEIQSLHF	TGCGCCAGCAGCCAGGGTGGACAGGAAATTCAATCCCTCCACTTT
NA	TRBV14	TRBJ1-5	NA	CASSPAGNQPQHF	TGTGCCAGCAGTCCCGCGGGAAATCAGCCCCAGCATTTT
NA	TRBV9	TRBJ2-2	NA	CASSLRLGAGELFF	TGTGCCAGCAGCTTACGATTGGGAGCCGGGGAGCTGTTTTTT
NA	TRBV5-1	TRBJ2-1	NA	CASSLAGAYNEQFF	TGCGCCAGCAGCTTGGCGGGGGCCTACAATGAGCAGTTCTTC
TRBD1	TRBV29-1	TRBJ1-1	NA	CSVEIGTGGNTEAFF	TGCAGCGTTGAGATAGGGACAGGGGGGAACACTGAAGCTTTCTTT
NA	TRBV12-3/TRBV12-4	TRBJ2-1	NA	CASCYREGEQFF	TGTGCCAGCTGTTACAGGGAAGGTGAGCAGTTCTTC
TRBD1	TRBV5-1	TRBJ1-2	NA	CASSLTGEFNYGYTF	TGCGCCAGCAGCTTGACAGGGGAGTTTAACTATGGCTACACCTTC
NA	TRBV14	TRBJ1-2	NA	CASSLDKNYGYTF	TGTGCCAGCAGTCTTGACAAGAACTATGGCTACACCTTC
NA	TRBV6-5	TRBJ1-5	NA	CASTRGGSNQPQHF	TGTGCCAGCACTCGGGGAGGGAGCAATCAGCCCCAGCATTTT
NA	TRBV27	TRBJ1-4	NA	CASSTGMGREKLFF	TGTGCCAGCAGTACAGGGATGGGTCGCGAAAAACTGTTTTTT
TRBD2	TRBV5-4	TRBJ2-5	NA	CASSVRGGKLETQYF	TGTGCCAGCAGCGTCCGGGGGGGGAAGTTAGAGACCCAGTACTTC
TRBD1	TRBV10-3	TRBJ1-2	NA	CAISNRDRGNYGYTF	TGTGCCATCAGTAATCGGGACAGGGGGAACTATGGCTACACCTTC
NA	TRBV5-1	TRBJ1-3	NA	CASSLQPTGSGNTIYF	TGCGCCAGCAGCTTGCAACCGACAGGATCGGGAAACACCATATATTTT